The 28 T cell receptor beta chains in this list originate from one sample, sequenced in a study of monozygotic twins with inflammatory bowel disease. With the 5' RACE reads reprocessed, TCRdb shows one record per CDR3 protein and no DNA. The sample data list about 210,000 distinct CDR3 sequences. The sequenced sample was blood. The receptors come from a human donor with ulcerative colitis or Crohn's disease, or a healthy co-twin of an affected twin (not recorded which).

V is TRBV15 and J is TRBJ2-1. The CDR3 is made up of 13 amino acids. Germline CDR1 is LNHNV and CDR2 is YYDKDF (reference sequence). This CDR3 is CATSRDENFEQFF.

The chain is built from TRBV18 and TRBJ2-3. The length of the CDR3 is 11 residues. CDR1 and CDR2 (germline): KGHSH, LQKENI. The CDR3 protein is CASSPKDTQYF.

J is TRBJ2-7 and V is TRBV12-3 or TRBV12-4; TCRdb returns TRBD2, unconfirmable since there is no DNA. This CDR3 has 13 residues. The CDR3 region is CASSLRVIYEQYF.

The chain couples TRBV27 to TRBJ2-7. Germline V gene lookup returns CDR1 MNHEY and CDR2 SMNVEV (reference sequence). There are 13 residues in the CDR3. Here the CDR3 reads CASSLSARHEQYF.

The chain recombines TRBV5-1 with TRBJ1-1; TCRdb picks TRBD1, but there is no DNA to check that call. Germline CDR1 is SGHRS and CDR2 is YFSETQ. The CDR3 has 15 residues. CDR3 loop: CASSADRGFATEAFF.

J is TRBJ2-4 and V is TRBV7-8; TCRdb indicates TRBD2, and absent DNA this call remains unverified. The V gene's germline CDR1 is SGHVS and CDR2 FQNEAQ. The CDR3 covers 18 residues. CDR3 in amino acids: CASSFAIRGPNRENIQYF.

The chain employs TRBV5-4 and TRBJ2-1; TCRdb names TRBD1, which stays unverified in the absence of DNA. The germline gives CDR1 SGHNT, CDR2 YYREEE (reference sequence). This CDR3 spans 13 amino acids. CDR3 in amino acids: CASRNRGTNEQFF.

This sequence joins TRBV7-9 and TRBJ1-2; no DNA is available, so the TRBD1 call from TCRdb remains unchecked. The CDR3 is 16 residues long. In germline, CDR1 is SEHNR, CDR2 FQNEAQ (reference sequence). CDR3 sequence: CASSPITGVLNYGYTF.

The chain couples TRBV18 to TRBJ2-6. Germline CDR1 KGHSH, CDR2 LQKENI. The CDR3 has 14 amino acids. The CDR3 region is CASSPFSGANVLTF.

V is TRBV6-6 and J is TRBJ1-3. The CDR3 runs 14 residues. Germline CDR1 is MNHNY and CDR2 is SVGAGI (reference sequence). CDR3: CASSLQGLGNTIYF.

The rearrangement joins TRBV7-9 to TRBJ2-7; absent DNA, TCRdb's TRBD1 call cannot be checked. Germline V gives CDR1 SEHNR, CDR2 FQNEAQ (reference sequence). The CDR3 has 14 amino acids. CDR3 sequence reads: CASSSQRGPGEQYF.

CDR3 loop: CASSYSGGRGETQYF. The rearrangement uses TRBV6-5 and TRBJ2-5; TCRdb selects TRBD2, and the lack of DNA leaves this call unchecked. The germline V gene encodes CDR1 MNHEY and CDR2 SVGAGI. CDR3 length equals 15 residues.

The chain employs TRBV12-3 or TRBV12-4 and TRBJ1-2; there is no DNA to check the TCRdb D call of TRBD1. The CDR3 has 12 residues. The CDR3 here is CASSSGEYGYTF.

This sequence joins TRBV7-2 and TRBJ1-6. Germline V gene data show CDR1 as SGHTA and CDR2 as FQGNSA. The CDR3 totals 14 residues. CDR3 protein: CASSPWSGDSPLHF.

The genes are TRBV29-1 and TRBJ2-1. From germline, CDR1 is SQVTM and CDR2 ANQGSEA. The CDR3 totals 12 residues. The CDR3 loop reads CSVEDYDNEQFF.

The chain carries TRBV6-1 and TRBJ2-7; the D call from TCRdb, TRBD1, cannot be confirmed without DNA. The CDR3 extends over 14 amino acids. Germline V gives CDR1 MNHNS, CDR2 SASEGT. CDR3 residues: CASRTGGSSYEQYF.

The V gene is TRBV3-1, the J gene TRBJ2-2; TCRdb gives TRBD2 as the D gene, but with no DNA this cannot be confirmed. The germline CDR1 and CDR2 sequences are LGHDT and YNNKEL (reference sequence). This CDR3 region has 14 residues. The CDR3 sequence is CASSPGLFTGELFF.

V and J are TRBV5-1 and TRBJ2-3; the TCRdb D gene call, TRBD1, has no DNA to confirm it. Germline V gives CDR1 SGHRS, CDR2 YFSETQ. The CDR3 sequence is 14 residues long. CDR3: CASSIGTDRDTQYF. Looking up the rest from reference TRBV5-1 and TRBJ2-3 gives the full variable domain: KAGVTQTPRYLIKTRGQQVTLSCSPISGHRSVSWYQQTPGQGLQFLFEYFSETQRNKGNFPGRFSGRQFSNSRSEMNVSTLELGDSALYLCASSIGTDRDTQYFGPGTRLTVL.

The rearrangement joins TRBV7-9 to TRBJ2-5; the TCRdb call, TRBD1, lacks DNA for checking. This CDR3 spans 17 amino acids. In germline, CDR1 is SEHNR, CDR2 FQNEAQ (reference sequence). The CDR3 protein is CASSLAFGVGGLETQYF.

The chain recombines TRBV5-1 with TRBJ1-6; TCRdb gives TRBD1 as the D gene, but with no DNA this cannot be confirmed. In germline, CDR1 is SGHRS, CDR2 YFSETQ. The CDR3 contains 14 residues. The CDR3 loop reads CASSLVGTLEPLHF.

The CDR3 reads CASSTRKGEQYF. J is TRBJ2-7 and V is TRBV12-3 or TRBV12-4; TCRdb proposes TRBD2, but this gene call is untestable without DNA. The CDR3 length is 12 residues.

The chain employs TRBV12-3 or TRBV12-4 and TRBJ1-5. The CDR3 sequence is 13 residues long. CDR3 sequence: CASSFIGNQPQHF.

This sequence joins TRBV10-3 and TRBJ2-5; TCRdb lists TRBD2, though no DNA is available to test this call. Germline V gene data show CDR1 as ENHRY and CDR2 as SYGVKD. The CDR3 spans 14 residues. The CDR3 sequence: CAISTTSEEETQYF.

The chain has TRBV2 and TRBJ2-3; no DNA is available, so the TRBD2 call from TCRdb remains unchecked. CDR1 and CDR2 (germline): SNHLY, FYNNEI. This CDR3 comprises 19 residues. The CDR3 loop is CASSRRLAGGTHYTDTQYF. Based on the CDR3 plus reference TRBV2 and TRBJ2-3, the full variable domain is EPEVTQTPSHQVTQMGQEVILRCVPISNHLYFYWYRQILGQKVEFLVSFYNNEISEKSEIFDDQFSVERPDGSNFTLKIRSTKLEDSAMYFCASSRRLAGGTHYTDTQYFGPGTRLTVL.

This chain links TRBV20-1 with TRBJ1-6; the TRBD1 assignment by TCRdb is unverifiable without DNA. The CDR3 contains 18 residues. From germline, CDR1 is DFQATT and CDR2 SNEGSKA (reference sequence). This chain's CDR3 is CSARTFRDRGRDNSPLHF.

The rearrangement joins TRBV14 to TRBJ2-7; TCRdb's D gene call, TRBD2, goes unchecked for lack of DNA. Looked up from germline, CDR1 is SGHDN and CDR2 is FVKESK. This CDR3 region has 14 residues. The CDR3 loop is CASSQGLVPYEQYF.

This chain uses TRBV5-1 with TRBJ2-2. The CDR3 sequence is 15 residues long. The germline V gene encodes CDR1 SGHRS and CDR2 YFSETQ. The chain's CDR3 is CASSLEPLNTGELFF.

V gene TRBV15 combines with J gene TRBJ1-1. Per germline, CDR1 LNHNV and CDR2 YYDKDF (reference sequence). The CDR3 spans 12 residues. The CDR3 is CATSRVRTEAFF.